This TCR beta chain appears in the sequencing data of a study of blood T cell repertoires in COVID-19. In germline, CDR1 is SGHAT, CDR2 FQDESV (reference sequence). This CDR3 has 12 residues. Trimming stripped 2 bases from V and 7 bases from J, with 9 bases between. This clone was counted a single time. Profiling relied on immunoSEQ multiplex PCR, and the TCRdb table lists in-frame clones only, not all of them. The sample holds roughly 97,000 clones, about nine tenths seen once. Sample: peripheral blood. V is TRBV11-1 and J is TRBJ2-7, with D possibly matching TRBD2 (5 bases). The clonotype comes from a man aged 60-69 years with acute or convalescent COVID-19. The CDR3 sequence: CASSLNRGEQYF. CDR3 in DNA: TGTGCCAGCAGCTTAAACCGCGGGGAGCAGTACTTC.